This T cell receptor (beta chain) originates from a study of cytomegalovirus exposure and HLA in healthy donors. With V trimmed by 2 bases and J by 12 bases, 12 bases remained unmatched. The CDR3 has 15 residues. The germline CDR1 and CDR2 sequences are MNHEY and SVGAGI. With 60 Vbeta and 13 Jbeta primers, the PCR was carried out. Only in-frame clones appear in the TCRdb table, and some are missing; sequencing was by immunoSEQ multiplex PCR. Here the sample table reports 100,000 to 150,000 clones. Material: PBMCs. The clonotype comes from a man aged 18-30 years in good health and CMV-seronegative. The chain has TRBV6-5 and TRBJ2-1, with TRBD2 matching over 8 bases. Here the CDR3 DNA reads TGTGCCAGCAGTTACGGACGGGGGGGGTTTACACGGCAGTTCTTC. As protein: CASSYGRGGFTRQFF.